This is a list of T cell receptor beta chains from one sample in a study of cytomegalovirus exposure and HLA in healthy donors. TCRdb's copy holds only in-frame clones and misses some; the assay was immunoSEQ multiplex PCR. Among 120,000 or so clones listed, 78% were seen once. The sample was PBMCs. These receptors all come from a man aged 25-45 years in good health and CMV-seropositive. CDR3s include the opening cysteine and the closing phenylalanine or tryptophan. A D gene is named only where the DNA matches it firmly. Only part of the rows carry a size: once, few, many, or a class if the clone is expanded.

clone size: NA
J gene: TRBJ2-1
D gene: TRBD2
V gene: TRBV7-2
CDR3 protein: CASSFTSGTYNEQFF
CDR3 DNA: TGTGCCAGCAGTTTCACTAGCGGGACCTACAATGAGCAGTTCTTC

clone size: once
J gene: TRBJ1-2
D gene: NA
V gene: TRBV9
CDR3 protein: CASSEGQTIANYGYTF
CDR3 DNA: TGTGCCAGCAGCGAAGGACAGACGATAGCTAACTATGGCTACACCTTC

clone size: NA
J gene: TRBJ1-3
D gene: NA
V gene: TRBV19
CDR3 protein: CASSTLGNTIYF
CDR3 DNA: TGTGCCAGTAGTACCCTCGGAAACACCATATATTTT

clone size: NA
J gene: TRBJ1-1
D gene: NA
V gene: TRBV5-1
CDR3 protein: CASSFGSGTDPIF
CDR3 DNA: NA

clone size: NA
J gene: TRBJ2-7
D gene: TRBD2
V gene: TRBV7-2
CDR3 protein: CASSLGLAGRYEQYF
CDR3 DNA: TGTGCCAGCAGCTTAGGCCTAGCGGGAAGATACGAGCAGTACTTC

clone size: NA
J gene: TRBJ2-1
D gene: NA
V gene: TRBV4-1
CDR3 protein: CASSQDFRGDNEQFF
CDR3 DNA: TGCGCCAGCAGCCAAGATTTTCGCGGAGACAATGAGCAGTTCTTC

clone size: NA
J gene: TRBJ1-6
D gene: NA
V gene: TRBV4-2
CDR3 protein: CASSPRNSPLHF
CDR3 DNA: TGTGCCAGCAGCCCCAGGAATTCACCCCTCCACTTT

clone size: NA
J gene: TRBJ2-1
D gene: TRBD1
V gene: TRBV25-1
CDR3 protein: CASSGTGGGYEQFF
CDR3 DNA: TGTGCCAGCAGTGGGACAGGGGGCGGGTATGAGCAGTTCTTC

clone size: NA
J gene: TRBJ2-3
D gene: NA
V gene: TRBV9
CDR3 protein: CASSSSPAWDTQYF
CDR3 DNA: TGTGCCAGCAGCTCCTCCCCAGCGTGGGATACGCAGTATTTT

clone size: NA
J gene: TRBJ2-2
D gene: TRBD2
V gene: TRBV30
CDR3 protein: CAWSSSGLAGTGELFF
CDR3 DNA: TGTGCCTGGAGTAGTTCGGGACTAGCGGGTACCGGGGAGCTGTTTTTT

clone size: few
J gene: TRBJ2-7
D gene: NA
V gene: TRBV19
CDR3 protein: CASSPAGGGEQYF
CDR3 DNA: TGTGCCAGTAGTCCAGCCGGGGGAGGTGAGCAGTACTTC

clone size: NA
J gene: TRBJ2-7
D gene: TRBD2
V gene: TRBV4-2
CDR3 protein: CASSQRAGGSNEQYF
CDR3 DNA: TGTGCCAGCAGCCAACGAGCGGGAGGCTCTAACGAGCAGTACTTC

clone size: NA
J gene: TRBJ2-2
D gene: NA
V gene: TRBV4-3
CDR3 protein: CASSQGRLNTGELFF
CDR3 DNA: TGCGCCAGCAGCCAAGGCAGATTGAACACCGGGGAGCTGTTTTTT